The 18 T cell receptor beta chains listed next were all sequenced from one sample in a study of PD-L1 blockade in urothelial cancer. Assay: immunoSEQ multiplex PCR; the TCRdb copy retains only in-frame clones and omits some. The sample includes tens of thousands of clones, 86% of them seen just once. The time point was: peripheral blood 6 weeks after treatment start. The sample was PBMCs, taken around atezolizumab (anti-PD-L1) treatment. The origin of the receptors is a man between 60 and 70 years old with urothelial cancer.

This clone is a singleton in its sample. This chain uses TRBV6-5 with TRBJ1-2; D uncertain. The germline CDR1 and CDR2 sequences are MNHEY and SVGAGI. The CDR3 has 15 amino acids. Trimming shortened V by 7 bases and J by 0 bases, and 15 bases separated the two germline ends. The CDR3 loop is CASTPIGEANYGYTF. CDR3 in DNA: TGTGCCAGCACCCCGATCGGGGAAGCTAACTATGGCTACACCTTC.

This chain connects TRBV4-3 to TRBJ1-6; no clear D gene. Trimming removed 0 bases from V and 7 bases from J, with 4 bases in between. Germline CDR1 reads LGHNA; CDR2 reads YSLEER. This CDR3 spans 13 amino acids. DNA for the CDR3: TGCGCCAGCAGCCAAGAAGCGAATTCACCCCTCCACTTT. Translation gives CASSQEANSPLHF.

This clone has only one observation. This chain joins TRBV19 and TRBJ1-2; TRBD1 might be the D (6 bases). The CDR3 loop spans 13 amino acids. CDR1 is LNHDA, CDR2 SQIVND, per germline (reference sequence). V was shortened by 3 bases and J by 4 bases, with 9 bases between the two germline ends. The CDR3 DNA reads TGTGCCAGTAGTATTCGAGGGGGCTATGGCTACACCTTC. The encoded protein is CASSIRGGYGYTF.

This chain connects TRBV7-9 to TRBJ2-3, with 10 bases identical to TRBD2. Germline values: CDR1 SEHNR, CDR2 FQNEAQ (reference sequence). V gave up 5 bases and J gave up 6 bases; unmatched junction bases: 11. The CDR3 is 16 amino acids. Here the CDR3 reads CASSLPQRGGQDTQYF. CDR3 DNA sequence: TGTGCCAGCAGCCTGCCTCAGCGGGGGGGCCAGGATACGCAGTATTTT.

This rearrangement joins TRBV4-1 to TRBJ1-4, with 8 bases aligning to TRBD1. With V trimmed by 5 bases and J by 5 bases, 10 bases remained unmatched. The CDR3 extends over 16 amino acids. CDR1 and CDR2 (germline): MGHRA, YSYEKL. Here the CDR3 reads CASSARQGRMNEKLFF. The CDR3 nucleotides are TGCGCCAGCAGCGCCCGACAGGGGCGAATGAATGAAAAACTGTTTTTT.

The V gene is TRBV10-1, the J gene TRBJ1-5, with 12 bases matching TRBD1. Germline lookup yields CDR1 WNHNN and CDR2 SYGVQD (reference sequence). The ends lost 7 bases at V and 2 bases at J; junction bases unmatched: 9. The CDR3 length is 17 residues. The CDR3 is CASIPRDRGRGNQPQHF. CDR3 sequence (DNA): TGCGCCAGCATACCAAGGGACAGGGGGCGAGGCAATCAGCCCCAGCATTTT.

The V gene is TRBV6-1, the J gene TRBJ1-2; the match to TRBD1 covers 7 bases. Looked up from germline, CDR1 is MNHNS and CDR2 is SASEGT. The CDR3 loop spans 12 amino acids. The junction had 8 bases not matched to a gene; V was cut back by 10 bases and J by 6 bases. CDR3 sequence: CAILDRAHGYTF. CDR3 DNA: TGTGCCATCCTCGACAGGGCCCATGGCTACACCTTC.

This clone was observed a single time. The chain links TRBV11-3 to TRBJ2-5, with TRBD2 matching over 7 bases. Looked up from germline, CDR1 is SGHNT and CDR2 is YENEEA. Trimming removed 2 bases from V and 5 bases from J; junction bases left unmatched: 8. The CDR3 totals 15 residues. In DNA, the CDR3 is TGTGCCAGCAGCTTACGTGGCGGGAGTTGGGAGACCCAGTACTTC. Protein sequence: CASSLRGGSWETQYF.

This rearrangement joins TRBV18 to TRBJ1-1; no reliable D call. Deletions cut 0 bases from V and 6 bases from J, with 14 bases between. The germline gives CDR1 KGHSH, CDR2 LQKENI. CDR3 length: 15 amino acids. The CDR3 region is CASSPPLGSLPEAFF. Written as DNA, the CDR3 is TGTGCCAGCTCACCACCGTTGGGGAGTCTGCCTGAAGCTTTCTTT.

The chain is built from TRBV12-5 and TRBJ2-2; 9 bases agree with TRBD2. CDR1 is LGHNT, CDR2 FRNRAP, per germline. The CDR3 spans 17 residues. V lost 0 bases and J lost 5; bases outside the gene matches: 7. The CDR3 nucleotides read TGTGCTAGTGGTTTGGTACATCCCCTAGCGGGGACCGGGGAGCTGTTTTTT. Translation: CASGLVHPLAGTGELFF.

This clone was seen a handful of times. As DNA, the CDR3 is TGTGCCAGCAGCGTCGACAGGGGGCAAATCGGGGAGCTGTTTTTT. Amino acid sequence: CASSVDRGQIGELFF. This chain uses TRBV7-2 with TRBJ2-2, with 10 bases matching TRBD1. After removal of 5 bases from V and 7 bases from J, the junction contained 7 bases not matched to a gene. In germline, CDR1 is SGHTA, CDR2 FQGNSA. The CDR3 is made up of 15 amino acids.

The chain links TRBV6-1 to TRBJ2-1; D might be TRBD1 (5 bases). The CDR3 runs 18 residues. Trimming stripped 1 base from V and 0 bases from J, with 16 bases between. Germline V lookup: CDR1 MNHNS, CDR2 SASEGT. The CDR3 loop reads CASSEGGGTRASYNEQFF. The CDR3, as DNA: TGTGCCAGCAGTGAAGGGGGCGGCACCCGAGCCTCCTACAATGAGCAGTTCTTC.

The chain has TRBV4-2 and TRBJ2-3; unclear D gene. There are 16 residues in the CDR3. V was shortened by 0 bases and J by 0 bases, with 10 bases between the two germline ends. CDR1 and CDR2 from the germline V gene are LGHNA and YNFKEQ. The DNA for the CDR3 is TGTGCCAGCAGCCAAGATTCAGTATCTAGCACAGATACGCAGTATTTT. Encoded protein: CASSQDSVSSTDTQYF.

This chain uses TRBV5-1 with TRBJ2-7; 7 bases fit TRBD2. Looked up from germline, CDR1 is SGHRS and CDR2 is YFSETQ. With V trimmed by 2 bases and J by 4 bases, 12 bases remained unmatched. The CDR3 has 16 residues. CDR3 amino acids: CASSFDPAGAPYEQYF. The CDR3 DNA reads TGCGCCAGCAGCTTTGACCCGGCGGGAGCGCCGTACGAGCAGTACTTC.

The CDR3 region has the DNA TGCGCCAGCAGCCTGCGATCTTGGGGGGAAGAGACCCAGTACTTC. This encodes CASSLRSWGEETQYF. The gene calls are TRBV5-1 and TRBJ2-5, with D maybe TRBD2 (6 bases). V was trimmed by 4 bases and J by 3 bases, leaving 16 bases between them. In germline, CDR1 is SGHRS, CDR2 YFSETQ. The CDR3 is 15 residues long.

The J gene is TRBJ2-1, the V gene TRBV9, with 8 bases fitting TRBD1. The CDR3 length is 15 residues. After removal of 4 bases from V and 5 bases from J, the junction contained 8 bases not matched to a gene. CDR1 is SGDLS, CDR2 YYNGEE, per germline. The CDR3: CASSTRTGRNNEQFF. In DNA form, the CDR3 reads TGTGCCAGCAGCACCAGGACAGGGAGGAACAATGAGCAGTTCTTC.

Only one count was recorded for this clone. V gene TRBV5-5 combines with J gene TRBJ2-1, with 10 bases fitting TRBD2. Germline lookup yields CDR1 SGHKS and CDR2 YYEKEE (reference sequence). The CDR3 has 15 amino acids. V lost 2 bases, J lost 5 bases, and 4 bases stayed unmatched. DNA for the CDR3: TGTGCCAGCAGCTTAGGGACTAGCGTCGACAATGAGCAGTTCTTC. Its translation is CASSLGTSVDNEQFF.

This clone qualifies as medium-sized. The rearrangement joins TRBV7-3 to TRBJ2-3; 7 positions agree with TRBD1. V shed 2 bases and J 3 bases; nucleotides not matched to a gene: 14. The CDR3 sequence is 18 residues long. Germline CDR1 SGHTA, CDR2 FQGTGA. CDR3 bases: TGTGCCAGCAGCTTATCACACCCTAGACAGGGATGGACAGATACGCAGTATTTT. Protein product: CASSLSHPRQGWTDTQYF.